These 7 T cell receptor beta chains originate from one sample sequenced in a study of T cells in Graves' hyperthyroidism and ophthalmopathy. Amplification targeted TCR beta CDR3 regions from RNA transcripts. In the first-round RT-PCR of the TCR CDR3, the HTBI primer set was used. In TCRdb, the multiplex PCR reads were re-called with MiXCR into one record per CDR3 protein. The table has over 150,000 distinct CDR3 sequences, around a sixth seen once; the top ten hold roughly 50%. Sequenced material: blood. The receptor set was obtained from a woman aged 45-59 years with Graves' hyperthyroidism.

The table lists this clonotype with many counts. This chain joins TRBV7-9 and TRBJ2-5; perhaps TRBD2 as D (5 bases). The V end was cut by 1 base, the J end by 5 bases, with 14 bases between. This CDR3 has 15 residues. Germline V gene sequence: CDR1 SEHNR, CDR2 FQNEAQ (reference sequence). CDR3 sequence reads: CASSLEGGVGETQYF. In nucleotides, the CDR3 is TGTGCCAGCAGCTTAGAAGGAGGAGTTGGGGAGACCCAGTACTTC.

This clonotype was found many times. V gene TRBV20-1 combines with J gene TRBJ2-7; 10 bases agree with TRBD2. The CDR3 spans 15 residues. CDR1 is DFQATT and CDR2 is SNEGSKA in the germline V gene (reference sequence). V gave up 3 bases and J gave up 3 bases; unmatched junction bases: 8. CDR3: CSASPPSSGSYEQYF. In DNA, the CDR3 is TGCAGTGCTAGTCCCCCATCTAGCGGGAGCTACGAGCAGTACTTC.

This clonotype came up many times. CDR3 nucleotides: TGTGCCAGCAGCGTAGAGGGACAGGGGAACTATGGCTACACCTTC. Encoded protein: CASSVEGQGNYGYTF. This sequence joins TRBV9 and TRBJ1-2; 10 positions agree with TRBD1. Per germline, CDR1 SGDLS and CDR2 YYNGEE. CDR3 length: 15 amino acids. Trimming cost V 0 bases and J 2 bases; bases outside gene matches: 1.

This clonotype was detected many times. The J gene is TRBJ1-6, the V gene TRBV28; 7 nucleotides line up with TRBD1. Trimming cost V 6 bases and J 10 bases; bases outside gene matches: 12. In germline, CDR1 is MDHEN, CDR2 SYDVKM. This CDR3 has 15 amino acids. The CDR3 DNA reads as TGTGCCAGCAGACCCTCCAGACAGGGCAGATCACCCCTCCACTTT. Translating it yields CASRPSRQGRSPLHF.

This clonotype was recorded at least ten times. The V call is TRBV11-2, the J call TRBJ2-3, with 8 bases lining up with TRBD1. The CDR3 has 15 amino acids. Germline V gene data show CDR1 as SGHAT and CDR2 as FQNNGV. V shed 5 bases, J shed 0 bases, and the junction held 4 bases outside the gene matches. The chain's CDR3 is CASSIGTGSTDTQYF. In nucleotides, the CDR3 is TGTGCCAGCAGCATCGGGACAGGAAGCACAGATACGCAGTATTTT. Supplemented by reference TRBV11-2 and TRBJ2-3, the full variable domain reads EAGVAQSPRYKIIEKRQSVAFWCNPISGHATLYWYQQILGQGPKLLIQFQNNGVVDDSQLPKDRFSAERLKGVDSTLKIQPAKLEDSAVYLCASSIGTGSTDTQYFGPGTRLTVL.

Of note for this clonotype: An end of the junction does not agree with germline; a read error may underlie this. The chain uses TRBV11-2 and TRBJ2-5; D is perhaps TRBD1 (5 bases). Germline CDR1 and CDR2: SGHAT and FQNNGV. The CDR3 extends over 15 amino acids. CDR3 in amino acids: CASRFWGEDQETQYF. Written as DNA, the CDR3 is TGTGCCAGCCGCTTCTGGGGCGAGGACCAAGAGACCCAGTACTTC. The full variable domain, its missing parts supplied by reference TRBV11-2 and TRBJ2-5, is EAGVAQSPRYKIIEKRQSVAFWCNPISGHATLYWYQQILGQGPKLLIQFQNNGVVDDSQLPKDRFSAERLKGVDSTLKIQPAKLEDSAVYLCASRFWGEDQETQYFGPGTRLLVL.

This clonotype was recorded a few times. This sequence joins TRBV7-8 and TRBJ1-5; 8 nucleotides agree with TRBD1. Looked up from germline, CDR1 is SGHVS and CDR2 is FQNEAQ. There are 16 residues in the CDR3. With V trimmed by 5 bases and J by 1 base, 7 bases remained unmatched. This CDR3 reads CASSPTGAGSNQPQHF. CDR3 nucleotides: TGTGCCAGCAGCCCGACAGGGGCGGGAAGCAATCAGCCCCAGCATTTT. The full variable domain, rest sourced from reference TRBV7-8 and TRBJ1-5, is GAGVSQSPRYKVAKRGQDVALRCDPISGHVSLFWYQQALGQGPEFLTYFQNEAQLDKSGLPSDRFFAERPEGSVSTLKIQRTQQEDSAVYLCASSPTGAGSNQPQHFGDGTRLSIL.